This T cell receptor (beta chain) was sequenced for a study of blood T cell repertoires in COVID-19 (dated by TCRdb to the early 2020s). Study-level background: Samples covering the acute and convalescent phases of COVID-19 were provided by collaborators in the United States, Italy and Spain. The prospective study material was composed of cDNA or gDNA derived from T cells, B-cell-depleted T cells, or PBMCs. The repertoires were released in a freely available public database meant as a resource for research on the immune response to SARS-CoV-2. A de-identified subject ID, COVID-19 status, age in years and sex were almost always included in the sample metadata. Samples were obtained from the ongoing ImmuneRACE study (first 160 participants) and from 950 to 1,500 subjects provided by 6 global collaborators. Subjects who had been exposed to COVID-19, were actively infected with it, or had recovered from it provided the deeply sampled blood TCRbeta repertoires that made up the dataset. Where HLA class I and class II types were available, the types were taken from metadata supplied by the sample provider, not from assay-based typing. General findings and caveats noted by the study authors: The amount of clinical and demographic metadata varied by source and participant and was provided uncurated.

CDR1 and CDR2 were assigned from the germline V gene as SGHTA and FQGTGA. The CDR3 goes from the cysteine to the phenylalanine over 15 residues. The only DNA kept is the CDR3, 45 bases in frame from the first base. Here V drops 5 bases and J drops 2 bases, and the junction holds 7 bases not matched to any gene. Whole blood was collected in K2EDTA tubes by collaborating institutions according to the institutions' own protocols. For TCRbeta analysis, collaborators shipped samples as frozen whole blood, isolated PBMCs, or DNA extracted from either of those sample types. TCRbeta CDR3 regions were amplified from genomic DNA by means of the immunoSEQ Assay, a bias-controlled multiplex PCR. In the paper's pipeline: Within the assay, amplification of reference gene primers was used to estimate how many nucleated cells each sample contained. Sequence reads were collapsed and filtered to measure the absolute abundance of every unique TCRbeta CDR3 rearrangement. Productive Simpson clonality was computed per sample as the square root of Simpson's diversity index over productive rearrangements. TCRdb took over this immuneACCESS table, retaining in-frame rearrangements with V and J assigned. Such tables are incomplete; in checked studies, under half of the missing clones stem from an unresolved V gene, and the remainder is unexplained. The V and J calls and clone size are taken from that table; D and trimming were inferred from the DNA. Counted in this sample were roughly 500,000 clones; approximately 85% of them appeared once. Approximately 3.2% of the sample lies in the top ten.

As for this clone: The antigen it recognizes is unknown. No base quality values were provided; no much bigger clone lies one nucleotide off.

Sequenced: peripheral blood. Recombination connected TRBV7-3 to TRBJ2-3; 7 of the junction bases match TRBD1. This receptor was taken from a human donor in a cohort sampled during active COVID-19. The nucleotides read TGTGCCAGCAGCCTAAACAGGGGACCCACAGATACGCAGTATTTT. Its protein reads: CASSLNRGPTDTQYF. Joined to the reference TRBV7-3 and TRBJ2-3 proteins, this CDR3 gives the full variable domain: GAGVSQTPSNKVTEKGKYVELRCDPISGHTALYWYRQSLGQGPEFLIYFQGTGAADDSGLPNDRFFAVRPEGSVSTLKIQRTERGDSAVYLCASSLNRGPTDTQYFGPGTRLTVL.